Listed here are 12 T cell receptor beta chains from one sample, sequenced in a study of shared clonotypes between healthy human individuals. Data came from immunoSEQ multiplex PCR; TCRdb stores just in-frame clones and leaves some out. The sample comprises about 2.1 million clones, 93% of which are singletons, and about 1.7% rests with the top ten. Terminally differentiated effector memory CD45RA+ cells were excluded from the naive CD8 cells, which were CD45RO-negative and positively selected for CCR7. The material sequenced was naive CD8+ T cells from PBMCs. Every receptor here comes from a man between 18 and 35 years old in good health. Some clones in this sample may be carry-over from other donors' samples.

V and J are TRBV11-2 and TRBJ2-7; 8 bases match TRBD1. Per germline, CDR1 SGHAT and CDR2 FQNNGV. The junction had 3 bases not matched to a gene; V was cut back by 5 bases and J by 3 bases. This CDR3 region has 13 residues. CDR3 loop: CASSPGQGYEQYF. The CDR3 DNA reads TGTGCCAGCAGCCCTGGACAGGGCTACGAGCAGTACTTC.

J is TRBJ2-2 and V is TRBV7-6, with a weak D call TRBD2 (5 bases). Trimming left V 1 base short and J 6 bases short, with 18 bases between. Germline assignment: CDR1 SGHVS and CDR2 FNYEAQ. The CDR3 has 17 residues. CDR3 sequence reads: CASSLGVGASEAGELFF. The CDR3 coding sequence is TGTGCCAGCAGCTTAGGTGTGGGAGCGTCAGAGGCCGGGGAGCTGTTTTTT.

Only a few counts were recorded for this clone. The V and J genes are TRBV4-1 and TRBJ1-2; TRBD1 matches 9 bases. The CDR3 totals 16 residues. V lost 4 bases, J lost 2 bases, and 8 bases stayed unmatched. Germline V gives CDR1 MGHRA, CDR2 YSYEKL. The CDR3 DNA sequence: TGCGCCAGCAGCCCCCACTGGGACAGGGAGAACTATGGCTACACCTTC. Translation gives CASSPHWDRENYGYTF.

The rearrangement joins TRBV10-3 to TRBJ2-7, with D uncertain. Between the trimmed V and J ends, which lost 3 bases and 2 bases, there was a span of 14 bases. Germline CDR1 and CDR2: ENHRY and SYGVKD. This CDR3 contains 15 residues. CDR3 coding DNA: TGTGCCATCAGTGAATCCGAGCCAGCAACCTACGAGCAGTACTTC. This sequence encodes CAISESEPATYEQYF.

This clone has just one count. The rearrangement links TRBV28 to TRBJ2-5; 7 bases match TRBD1. The CDR3 sequence is 16 residues long. V dropped 6 bases and J dropped 5; count of bases not matched to a gene: 15. Germline lookup yields CDR1 MDHEN and CDR2 SYDVKM. For the CDR3, the DNA is TGTGCCAGCAGACGACTCCGGGACAGAGCCTTGGAGACCCAGTACTTC. Its translation: CASRRLRDRALETQYF.

The chain carries TRBV6-1 and TRBJ2-3; 7 bases align to TRBD1. Germline CDR1 is MNHNS and CDR2 is SASEGT. The length of the CDR3 is 14 residues. After removal of 4 bases from V and 2 bases from J, the junction contained 3 bases not matched to a gene. The CDR3: CASSVDRNTDTQYF. DNA of the CDR3: TGTGCCAGCAGTGTGGACAGGAACACAGATACGCAGTATTTT.

The genes are TRBV4-1 and TRBJ1-1; D is ambiguous. Germline CDR1 is MGHRA and CDR2 is YSYEKL. Between the trimmed V and J ends, which lost 4 bases and 5 bases, there was a span of 8 bases. CDR3 length: 12 residues. The CDR3 protein is CASSPGITEAFF. Here the CDR3 DNA reads TGCGCCAGCAGCCCAGGAATTACTGAAGCTTTCTTT.

V usage is TRBV28 and J usage is TRBJ2-5; 7 positions match TRBD2. CDR1 and CDR2 (germline): MDHEN, SYDVKM. The CDR3 runs to 16 residues. The V gene end was trimmed by 5 bases and the J gene end by 3 bases; junction bases not matched to a gene: 12. The CDR3 region is CASSPPRGLPKETQYF. CDR3 sequence (DNA): TGTGCCAGCAGTCCACCCCGGGGACTACCCAAAGAGACCCAGTACTTC.

This chain connects TRBV28 to TRBJ2-3; no clear D gene. The CDR3 extends over 15 amino acids. CDR1 is MDHEN, CDR2 SYDVKM, per germline. With 9 bases removed from V and 6 bases from J, the gap between germline ends came to 22 bases. Here the CDR3 DNA reads TGTGCCAGTCGCCAAGGTACCGTTACTGCGGATACGCAGTATTTT. This codes for CASRQGTVTADTQYF.

The chain has TRBV6-6 and TRBJ1-2; TRBD1 is a possible D gene (5 bases). Germline loops: CDR1 MNHNY, CDR2 SVGAGI (reference sequence). The CDR3 consists of 15 residues. V was trimmed by 6 bases and J by 3 bases, leaving 17 bases between them. The CDR3 here is CASRPSNRGDYGYTF. The CDR3 nucleotides read TGTGCCAGCAGGCCCTCGAATCGGGGGGACTATGGCTACACCTTC.

About this clone: The same CDR3 also results from other DNA sequences found in this sample. The chain joins TRBV2 to TRBJ1-3; possibly TRBD1 for D (5 bases). The V end was cut by 1 base, the J end by 4 bases, with 8 bases between. Germline CDR1 SNHLY, CDR2 FYNNEI. The CDR3 contains 14 residues. The CDR3: CASSEGGSGNTIYF. CDR3 coding DNA: TGTGCCAGCAGTGAAGGGGGGTCAGGAAACACCATATATTTT.

This sequence joins TRBV7-2 and TRBJ2-7; 8 bases are a match to TRBD2. Trimming at V came to 8 bases and at J to 4 bases, leaving 16 bases not matched to a gene. The CDR3 sequence is 16 residues long. Germline values: CDR1 SGHTA, CDR2 FQGNSA. The CDR3 coding sequence is TGTGCCAGCTCATCCCGCCAGAGCGGGAGTGTGTACGAGCAGTACTTC. Protein product: CASSSRQSGSVYEQYF.